This T cell receptor (beta chain) was recorded in a study of monozygotic twins with inflammatory bowel disease. Overall study findings and caveats: There were differing immunosuppressive treatments, which may have added variability to patient repertoires.

Germline V gene data show CDR1 as LGHNA and CDR2 as YNFKEQ. This CDR3 comprises 18 residues. Details on this clonotype: The antigen is not known.

TCRdb reprocessed the 5' RACE reads and reports one entry per CDR3 protein, with no DNA. In total, the table holds about 440,000 distinct CDR3 sequences. Sequenced material: blood. This chain links TRBV4-2 with TRBJ1-3; TCRdb gives TRBD1 as the D gene, but with no DNA this cannot be confirmed. The TCR originated in a human donor with ulcerative colitis or Crohn's disease, or a healthy co-twin of an affected twin (not recorded which). The CDR3 sequence is CASSQEGIQRGRGNTIYF.